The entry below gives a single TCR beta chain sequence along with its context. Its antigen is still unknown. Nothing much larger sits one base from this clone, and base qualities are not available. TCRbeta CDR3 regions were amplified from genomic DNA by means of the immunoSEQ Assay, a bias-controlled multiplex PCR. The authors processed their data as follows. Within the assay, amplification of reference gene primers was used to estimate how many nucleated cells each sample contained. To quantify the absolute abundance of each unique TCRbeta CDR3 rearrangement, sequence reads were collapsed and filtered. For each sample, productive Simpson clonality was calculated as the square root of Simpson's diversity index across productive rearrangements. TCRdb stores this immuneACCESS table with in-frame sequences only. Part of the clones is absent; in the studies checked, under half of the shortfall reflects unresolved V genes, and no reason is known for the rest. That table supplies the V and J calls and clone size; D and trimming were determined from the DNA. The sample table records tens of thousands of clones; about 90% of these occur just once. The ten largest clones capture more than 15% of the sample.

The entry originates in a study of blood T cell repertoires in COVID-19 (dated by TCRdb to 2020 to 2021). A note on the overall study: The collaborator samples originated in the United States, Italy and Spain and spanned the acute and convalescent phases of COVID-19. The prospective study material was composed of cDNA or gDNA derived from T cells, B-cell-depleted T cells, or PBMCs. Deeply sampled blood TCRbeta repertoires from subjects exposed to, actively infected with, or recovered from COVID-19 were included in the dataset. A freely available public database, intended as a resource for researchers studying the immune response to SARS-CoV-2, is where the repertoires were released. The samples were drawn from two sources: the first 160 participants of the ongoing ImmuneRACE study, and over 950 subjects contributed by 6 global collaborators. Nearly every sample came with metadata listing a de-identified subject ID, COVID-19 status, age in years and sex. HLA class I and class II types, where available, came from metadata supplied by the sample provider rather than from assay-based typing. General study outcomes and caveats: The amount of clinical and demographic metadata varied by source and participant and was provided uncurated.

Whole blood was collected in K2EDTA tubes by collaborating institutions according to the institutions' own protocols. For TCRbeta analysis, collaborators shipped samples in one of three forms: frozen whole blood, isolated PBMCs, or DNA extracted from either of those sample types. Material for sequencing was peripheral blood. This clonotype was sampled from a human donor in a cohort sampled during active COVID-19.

The CDR3 is CASSFQTGGETQYF. The DNA reads as follows: TGCGCCAGCAGCTTCCAGACAGGTGGGGAGACCCAGTACTTC. The V and J segments used are TRBV5-1 and TRBJ2-5, and possibly TRBD1, on 6 matching bases. CDR1 and CDR2 are drawn from the germline V gene: SGHRS, YFSETQ. From the cysteine up to the phenylalanine, the CDR3 has a length of 14 residues. Kept here is only the CDR3 DNA, which spans 42 bases and is read in frame from base 1. The germline ends are 13 bases apart after V is trimmed by 2 bases and J by 5 bases.